The 5 T cell receptor beta chains below all came from one sample that was sequenced in a study of T-cell memory formation after mild COVID-19. TCRdb processed the 5' RACE reads anew with MiXCR; each CDR3 protein has one entry. Here the sample spans around 300,000 distinct CDR3 sequences, roughly 13% being singletons. Sequencing input: PBMCs or a T cell subset sorted from them (not recorded which). Receptor source: a man aged 18 to 30 who had mild COVID-19 (a few samples of this study predate the infection). Cell type and time point are not known.

The rearrangement links TRBV7-8 to TRBJ2-3; a weak D match, TRBD2 (5 bases). Trimming took off 5 bases at V and 4 bases at J, with 13 bases between the two ends. Germline V gene data show CDR1 as SGHVS and CDR2 as FQNEAQ. The CDR3 spans 14 residues. Here the CDR3 reads CASSVRLRADTQYF. In DNA, the CDR3 is TGTGCCAGCAGCGTAAGATTGAGGGCAGATACGCAGTATTTT.

This chain joins TRBV29-1 and TRBJ2-5, with 11 bases that match TRBD2. The trim removed 4 bases at V and 4 bases at J, leaving 8 bases unmatched. This CDR3 has 15 amino acids. Germline CDR1 reads SQVTM; CDR2 reads ANQGSEA. CDR3 loop: CSVVLAGGAAETQYF. CDR3 coding DNA: TGCAGCGTTGTCTTAGCGGGGGGGGCGGCAGAGACCCAGTACTTC. Combining the CDR3 with reference TRBV29-1 and TRBJ2-5 gives the whole variable domain SAVISQKPSRDICQRGTSLTIQCQVDSQVTMMFWYRQQPGQSLTLIATANQGSEATYESGFVIDKFPISRPNLTFSTLTVSNMSPEDSSIYLCSVVLAGGAAETQYFGPGTRLLVL.

The V call is TRBV7-3, the J call TRBJ1-2, with D maybe TRBD1 (5 bases). Germline V gene data show CDR1 as SGHTA and CDR2 as FQGTGA. V lost 2 bases and J 8 bases, leaving 15 bases between the germline ends. There are 14 residues in the CDR3. The CDR3 nucleotides are TGTGCCAGCAGCTTAGGGGACGGCCGGGGAGGCTACACCTTC. Its translation: CASSLGDGRGGYTF.

The chain joins TRBV12-3 or TRBV12-4 to TRBJ2-3, with TRBD2 matching over 15 bases. The CDR3 runs to 15 residues. The ends lost 4 bases at V and 7 bases at J; junction bases unmatched: 3. The CDR3 loop is CASSSGLAGGYTQYF. The CDR3 DNA reads as TGTGCCAGCAGTTCTGGACTAGCGGGGGGGTATACGCAGTATTTT.

This clonotype was observed a few times. J is TRBJ1-2 and V is TRBV5-6; D gene uncertain. The CDR3 totals 12 residues. V lost 6 bases and J lost 8, with 14 bases in between. Germline V gene data show CDR1 as SGHDT and CDR2 as YYEEEE. The CDR3 is CASTRPASGYTF. CDR3 coding DNA: TGTGCCAGCACCCGACCGGCCAGCGGCTACACCTTC.